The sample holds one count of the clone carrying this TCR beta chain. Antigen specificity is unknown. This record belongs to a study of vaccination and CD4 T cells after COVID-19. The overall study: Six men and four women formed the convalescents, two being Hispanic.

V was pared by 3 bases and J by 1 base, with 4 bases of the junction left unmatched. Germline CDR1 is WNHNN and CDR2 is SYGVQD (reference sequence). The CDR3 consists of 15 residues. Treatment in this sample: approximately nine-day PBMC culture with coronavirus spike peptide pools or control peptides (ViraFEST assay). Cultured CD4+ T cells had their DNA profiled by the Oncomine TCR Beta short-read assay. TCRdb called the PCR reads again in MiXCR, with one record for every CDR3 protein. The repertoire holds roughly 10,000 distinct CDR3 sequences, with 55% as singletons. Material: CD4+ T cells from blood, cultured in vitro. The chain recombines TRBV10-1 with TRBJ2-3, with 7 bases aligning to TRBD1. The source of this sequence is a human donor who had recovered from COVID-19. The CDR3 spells CASSDEGQGTDTQYF. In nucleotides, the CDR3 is TGCGCCAGCAGTGATGAAGGACAGGGCACAGATACGCAGTATTTT.